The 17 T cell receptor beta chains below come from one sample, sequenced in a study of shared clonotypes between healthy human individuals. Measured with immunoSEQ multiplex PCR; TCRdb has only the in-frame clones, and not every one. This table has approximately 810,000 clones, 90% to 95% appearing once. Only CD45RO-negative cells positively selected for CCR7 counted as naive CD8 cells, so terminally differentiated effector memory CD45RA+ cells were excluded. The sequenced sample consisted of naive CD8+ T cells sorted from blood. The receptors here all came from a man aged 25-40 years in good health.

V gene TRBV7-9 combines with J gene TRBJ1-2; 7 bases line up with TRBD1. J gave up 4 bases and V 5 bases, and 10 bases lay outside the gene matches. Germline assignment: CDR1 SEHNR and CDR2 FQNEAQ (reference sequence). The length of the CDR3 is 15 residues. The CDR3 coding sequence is TGTGCCAGCAGCGATAGCGCCGGGGACAGCTATGGCTACACCTTC. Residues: CASSDSAGDSYGYTF.

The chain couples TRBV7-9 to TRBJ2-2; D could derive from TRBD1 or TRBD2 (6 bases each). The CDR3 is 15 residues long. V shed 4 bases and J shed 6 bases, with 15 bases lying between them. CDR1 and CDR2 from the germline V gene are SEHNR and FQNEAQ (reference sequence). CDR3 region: CASSSSEGGPGELFF. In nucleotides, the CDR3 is TGTGCCAGCAGCTCCTCGGAAGGGGGGCCCGGGGAGCTGTTTTTT.

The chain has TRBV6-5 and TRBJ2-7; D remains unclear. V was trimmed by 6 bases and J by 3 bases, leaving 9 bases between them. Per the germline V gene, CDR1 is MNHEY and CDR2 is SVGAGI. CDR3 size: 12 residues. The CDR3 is CASRQIDYEQYF. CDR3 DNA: TGTGCCAGCAGGCAGATAGACTACGAGCAGTACTTC.

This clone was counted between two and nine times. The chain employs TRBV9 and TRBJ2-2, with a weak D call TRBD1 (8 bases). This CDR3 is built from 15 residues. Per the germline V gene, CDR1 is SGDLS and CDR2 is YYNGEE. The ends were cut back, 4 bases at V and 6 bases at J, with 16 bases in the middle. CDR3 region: CASSPGGGSAGELFF. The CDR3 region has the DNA TGTGCCAGCAGCCCAGGGGGCGGGAGTGCCGGGGAGCTGTTTTTT.

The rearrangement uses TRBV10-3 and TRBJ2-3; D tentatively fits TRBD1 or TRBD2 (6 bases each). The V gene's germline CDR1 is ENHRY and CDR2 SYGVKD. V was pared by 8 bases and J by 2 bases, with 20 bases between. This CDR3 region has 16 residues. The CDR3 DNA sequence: TGTGCCATCGGGGGGCAGGGGTTATCTCACACAGATACGCAGTATTTT. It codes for CAIGGQGLSHTDTQYF.

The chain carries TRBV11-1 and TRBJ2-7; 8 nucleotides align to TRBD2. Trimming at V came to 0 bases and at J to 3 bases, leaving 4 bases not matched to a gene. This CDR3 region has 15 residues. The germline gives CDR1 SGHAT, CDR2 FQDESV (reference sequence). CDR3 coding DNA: TGTGCCAGCAGCTTAGCGGTAGCGGGGTTCTACGAGCAGTACTTC. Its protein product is CASSLAVAGFYEQYF.

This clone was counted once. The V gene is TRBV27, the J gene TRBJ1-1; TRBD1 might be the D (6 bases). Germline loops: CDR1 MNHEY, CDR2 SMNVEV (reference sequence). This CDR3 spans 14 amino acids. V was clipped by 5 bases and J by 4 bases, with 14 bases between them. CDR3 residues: CASSANRAATEAFF. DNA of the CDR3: TGTGCCAGCAGTGCCAACAGGGCAGCCACTGAAGCTTTCTTT.

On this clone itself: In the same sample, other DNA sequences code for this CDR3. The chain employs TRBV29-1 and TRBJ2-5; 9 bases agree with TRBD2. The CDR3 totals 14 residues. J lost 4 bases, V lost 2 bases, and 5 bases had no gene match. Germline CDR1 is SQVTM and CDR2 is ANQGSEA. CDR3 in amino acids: CSVEWRGGGETQYF. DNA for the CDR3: TGCAGCGTTGAATGGCGGGGGGGTGGAGAGACCCAGTACTTC.

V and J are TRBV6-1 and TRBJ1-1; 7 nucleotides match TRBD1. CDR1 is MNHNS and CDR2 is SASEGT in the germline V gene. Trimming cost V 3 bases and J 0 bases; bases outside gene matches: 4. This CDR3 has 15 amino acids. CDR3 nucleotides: TGTGCCAGCAGTGAGTCGACAGGGTTGAACACTGAAGCTTTCTTT. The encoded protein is CASSESTGLNTEAFF.

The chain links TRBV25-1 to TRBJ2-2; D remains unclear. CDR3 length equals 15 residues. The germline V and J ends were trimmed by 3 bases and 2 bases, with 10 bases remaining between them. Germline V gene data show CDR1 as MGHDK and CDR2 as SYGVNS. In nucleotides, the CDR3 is TGTGCCAGCAGTGATTGGATAGGAAACACCGGGGAGCTGTTTTTT. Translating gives CASSDWIGNTGELFF. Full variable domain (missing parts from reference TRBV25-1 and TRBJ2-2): EADIYQTPRYLVIGTGKKITLECSQTMGHDKMYWYQQDPGMELHLIHYSYGVNSTEKGDLSSESTVSRIRTEHFPLTLESARPSHTSQYLCASSDWIGNTGELFFGEGSRLTVL.

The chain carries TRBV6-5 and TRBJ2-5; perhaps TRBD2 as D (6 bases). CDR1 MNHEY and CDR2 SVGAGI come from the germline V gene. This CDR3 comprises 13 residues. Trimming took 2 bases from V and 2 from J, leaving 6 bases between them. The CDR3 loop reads CASSYGGQETQYF. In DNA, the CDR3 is TGTGCCAGCAGTTACGGGGGGCAAGAGACCCAGTACTTC.

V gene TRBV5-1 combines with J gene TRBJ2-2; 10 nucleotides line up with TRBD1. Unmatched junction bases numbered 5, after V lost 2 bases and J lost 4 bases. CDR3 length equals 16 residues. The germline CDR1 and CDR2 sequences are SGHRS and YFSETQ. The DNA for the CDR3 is TGCGCCAGCAGCTTTCTCGGGACAGGGGTCACCGGGGAGCTGTTTTTT. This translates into CASSFLGTGVTGELFF.

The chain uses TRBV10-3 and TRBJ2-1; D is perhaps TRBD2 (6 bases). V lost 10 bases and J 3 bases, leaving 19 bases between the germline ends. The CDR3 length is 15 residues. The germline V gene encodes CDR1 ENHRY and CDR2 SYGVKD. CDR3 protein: CATVIRDSNYNEQFF. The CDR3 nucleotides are TGTGCCACTGTAATCCGGGACTCGAACTACAATGAGCAGTTCTTC.

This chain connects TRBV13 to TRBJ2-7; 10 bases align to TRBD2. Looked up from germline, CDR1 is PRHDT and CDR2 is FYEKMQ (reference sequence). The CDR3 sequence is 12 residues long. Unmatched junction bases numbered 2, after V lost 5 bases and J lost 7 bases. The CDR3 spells CASSGAGGEQYF. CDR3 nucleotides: TGTGCCAGCAGCGGAGCGGGAGGGGAGCAGTACTTC.

The CDR3, as DNA: TGTGCCAGCAGCTTCAGGGTGGAAAACTACGAGCAGTACTTC. This encodes CASSFRVENYEQYF. The rearrangement joins TRBV5-8 to TRBJ2-7; D is perhaps TRBD1 (5 bases). Trimming cost V 2 bases and J 3 bases, with 12 bases left between them. The CDR3 sequence is 14 residues long. Germline V gene lookup returns CDR1 SGHTS and CDR2 YDEGEE.

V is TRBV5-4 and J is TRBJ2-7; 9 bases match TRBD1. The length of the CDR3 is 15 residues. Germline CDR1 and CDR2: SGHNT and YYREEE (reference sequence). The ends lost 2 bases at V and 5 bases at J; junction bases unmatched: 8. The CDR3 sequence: CASSLVGQGSHEQYF. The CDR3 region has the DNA TGTGCCAGCAGCTTAGTCGGACAGGGGAGCCACGAGCAGTACTTC.

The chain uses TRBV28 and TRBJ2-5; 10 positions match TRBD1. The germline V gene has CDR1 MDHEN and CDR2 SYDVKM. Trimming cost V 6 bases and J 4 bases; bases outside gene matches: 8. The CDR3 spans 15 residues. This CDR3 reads CASSRPRDRGETQYF. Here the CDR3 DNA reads TGTGCCAGCAGCCGACCCCGGGACAGGGGAGAGACCCAGTACTTC.